This T cell receptor beta chain was identified during a study of shared clonotypes between healthy human individuals. Overall study results and limits: Across subsets, estimated richness was generally greater for naive than for memory populations. Rarefaction indicated that sorted-subset sequencing remained incomplete although depth was large.

Per germline, CDR1 WNHNN and CDR2 SYGVQD (reference sequence). Trimming removed 7 bases from V and 6 bases from J, with 9 bases in between. CDR3 size: 12 residues. Over several immunoSEQ plates, each subset's genomic DNA was distributed in even portions. Assay used: immunoSEQ multiplex PCR; TCRdb lists only in-frame clones, some missing. This repertoire shows 1.5 million to 2.5 million clones, just under 95% found once; its top ten account for around 1.2%. A word on this clone: The antigen remains undetermined.

Terminally differentiated effector memory CD45RA+ cells were excluded by CCR7 positive selection of CD45RO-negative cells. Each sample came from a Caucasian adult donor living in Nashville, Tennessee. The sequence derives from a man aged 18 to 30 in good health. The chain is built from TRBV10-1 and TRBJ1-4; D gene uncertain. Sequencing was done on a sample of naive CD8+ T cells sorted from blood. In DNA form, the CDR3 reads TGCGCCAGCACCCAGAGGTATGAAAAACTGTTTTTT. It encodes CASTQRYEKLFF.